Presented here are 29 T cell receptor beta chains from one specimen sequenced in a study of T cell responses to AZD1222 COVID-19 vaccine. The assay was immunoSEQ multiplex PCR, and TCRdb's table has in-frame clones only and misses some. The sample has some 82,000 clones, over 80% seen once. The material sequenced was peripheral blood, taken on day 0 of AZD1222 vaccination. The receptors derive from an adult in good health.

CDR3 nucleotide sequence: TGTGCCAGTAGTATTCGCCCGGGGCATACTGAAGCTTTCTTT. Translating it yields CASSIRPGHTEAFF. The chain employs TRBV19 and TRBJ1-1; the D gene is possibly TRBD1 (5 bases). The germline V gene has CDR1 LNHDA and CDR2 SQIVND (reference sequence). The CDR3 spans 14 residues. The V end was cut by 3 bases, the J end by 5 bases, with 13 bases between.

The V call is TRBV5-1, the J call TRBJ2-2; a weak D match, TRBD2 (5 bases). V lost 2 bases, J lost 3 bases, and 14 bases lay in between. Germline V gives CDR1 SGHRS, CDR2 YFSETQ. There are 16 residues in the CDR3. DNA of the CDR3: TGCGCCAGCAGCTTTACTAGTAGTGTTGACACCGGGGAGCTGTTTTTT. Protein: CASSFTSSVDTGELFF.

CDR3 nucleotide sequence: TGTGCCAGCAGTCCCCGGCTCGGCGGGGGGAACACTGAAGCTTTCTTT. It codes for CASSPRLGGGNTEAFF. V is TRBV28 and J is TRBJ1-1, with D possibly TRBD1 on 5 matching bases. Germline values: CDR1 MDHEN, CDR2 SYDVKM. V lost 5 bases and J 1 base, leaving 17 bases between the germline ends. The CDR3 totals 16 residues.

The chain uses TRBV11-1 and TRBJ2-2; D unclear. The germline V gene has CDR1 SGHAT and CDR2 FQDESV (reference sequence). Trimming removed 7 bases at V and 7 bases at J, with 16 bases between. This CDR3 spans 14 amino acids. The CDR3 sequence: CASTPRAFGGELFF. The DNA of the CDR3 is TGTGCCAGCACCCCCCGGGCTTTCGGCGGGGAGCTGTTTTTT.

V usage is TRBV6-5 and J usage is TRBJ1-2; no reliable D call. CDR3 size: 12 residues. V was shortened by 6 bases and J by 5 bases, with 10 bases between the two germline ends. CDR1 and CDR2 from the germline V gene are MNHEY and SVGAGI. CDR3 sequence: CASRTALYGYTF. CDR3 coding DNA: TGTGCCAGCAGGACTGCTCTTTATGGCTACACCTTC.

The rearrangement uses TRBV11-3 and TRBJ2-1, with 11 bases matching TRBD2. The CDR3 extends over 16 amino acids. V shed 3 bases and J 9 bases; nucleotides not matched to a gene: 10. Germline-derived CDR1 and CDR2 are SGHNT and YENEEA. In nucleotides, the CDR3 is TGTGCCAGCAGCTTTTGGGATAGCGGGGGGGATGGTGAGCAGTTCTTC. Translating gives CASSFWDSGGDGEQFF.

V and J are TRBV12-5 and TRBJ2-5, with a possible D match to TRBD2 (7 bases). Germline CDR1 LGHNT, CDR2 FRNRAP. V gave up 3 bases and J gave up 5 bases, with 13 bases separating them. The CDR3 is made up of 14 amino acids. CDR3 DNA: TGTGCTAGTGGTTTCCCGGGGGGCGACGAGACCCAGTACTTC. It codes for CASGFPGGDETQYF.

The CDR3 reads CASSRGTVNTGELFF. CDR3 bases: TGTGCCAGCAGTCGCGGGACAGTAAACACCGGGGAGCTGTTTTTT. V usage is TRBV6-5 and J usage is TRBJ2-2, with a weak D call TRBD1 (7 bases). Deletions cut 5 bases from V and 2 bases from J, with 12 bases between. The CDR3 loop spans 15 amino acids. The V gene's germline CDR1 is MNHEY and CDR2 SVGAGI.

V is TRBV7-9 and J is TRBJ2-3, with unresolved D. CDR3 length: 12 amino acids. V dropped 1 base and J dropped 5 bases, with 4 bases sitting between them. Germline V CDR1 and CDR2: SEHNR, FQNEAQ (reference sequence). The CDR3 protein is CASSLGVDTQYF. DNA for the CDR3: TGTGCCAGCAGCTTAGGAGTAGATACGCAGTATTTT.

The genes are TRBV5-1 and TRBJ1-2; unclear D gene. The CDR3 extends over 14 amino acids. Trimming cost V 4 bases and J 4 bases, with 14 bases left between them. The germline V gene has CDR1 SGHRS and CDR2 YFSETQ. CDR3 nucleotide sequence: TGCGCCAGCAGCCCGGACCAGCCTCTCTATGGCTACACCTTC. The encoded protein is CASSPDQPLYGYTF.

This chain joins TRBV2 and TRBJ1-2; 7 nucleotides agree with TRBD1. The V and J ends lost 6 bases and 6 bases, in that order; junction bases with no gene match: 7. CDR1 SNHLY and CDR2 FYNNEI come from the germline V gene. The CDR3 sequence is 13 residues long. CDR3 in amino acids: CASRGNTGDGYTF. CDR3 DNA: TGTGCCAGCAGAGGGAACACAGGGGATGGCTACACCTTC.

This clone was seen just once. In DNA form, the CDR3 reads TGTGCCAGCAGCCAAGGCGAGGCCAGTGGCTATGGCTACACCTTC. Protein sequence: CASSQGEASGYGYTF. The V call is TRBV3-1 (or the pseudogene TRBV3-2), the J call TRBJ1-2; no firm D call. The germline V and J ends were trimmed by 1 base and 4 bases, with 13 bases remaining between them. This CDR3 is built from 15 residues. From germline, CDR1 is LGHDT and CDR2 YNNKEL (reference sequence).

The chain joins TRBV2 to TRBJ1-1; 9 nucleotides align to TRBD1. The CDR3 length is 16 residues. The ends lost 4 bases at V and 0 bases at J; junction bases unmatched: 6. Germline loops: CDR1 SNHLY, CDR2 FYNNEI. CDR3 in amino acids: CASSVRTGVMNTEAFF. The CDR3 nucleotides read TGTGCCAGCAGTGTTAGGACAGGGGTCATGAACACTGAAGCTTTCTTT.

This clone was seen once. The rearrangement uses TRBV4-1 and TRBJ2-1, with TRBD1 as a possible D gene (6 bases). The CDR3 sequence is 15 residues long. Trimming cost V 4 bases and J 7 bases, with 17 bases left between them. Germline-derived CDR1 and CDR2 are MGHRA and YSYEKL. CDR3 sequence: CASSPTGYKVNEQFF. CDR3 DNA: TGCGCCAGCAGCCCCACAGGGTACAAGGTGAATGAGCAGTTCTTC.

This chain uses TRBV7-2 with TRBJ2-1, with D possibly matching TRBD2 (6 bases). The CDR3 runs 13 residues. The germline V and J ends were trimmed by 1 base and 10 bases, with 11 bases remaining between them. The germline gives CDR1 SGHTA, CDR2 FQGNSA. Written as DNA, the CDR3 is TGTGCCAGCAGCTTAGGGACTACAGAGGAGCAGTTCTTC. It codes for CASSLGTTEEQFF.

This chain uses TRBV6-5 with TRBJ2-1; D gene uncertain. The CDR3 contains 14 residues. Germline loops: CDR1 MNHEY, CDR2 SVGAGI. V lost 6 bases, J lost 0 bases, and 9 bases lay in between. The CDR3 nucleotides are TGTGCCAGCAGACCCATCAACTCCTACAATGAGCAGTTCTTC. Translation: CASRPINSYNEQFF.

This chain uses TRBV4-3 with TRBJ2-5; 8 bases are shared with TRBD2. CDR3 length equals 15 residues. Germline values: CDR1 LGHNA, CDR2 YSLEER. The ends lost 1 base at V and 3 bases at J; junction bases unmatched: 4. CDR3 sequence (DNA): TGCGCCAGCAGCCAAGTCGCCGGGGGGGAAGAGACCCAGTACTTC. Translated: CASSQVAGGEETQYF.

The chain links TRBV29-1 to TRBJ1-2; D is unclear. Trimming pared 4 bases from V and 10 bases from J, leaving 22 bases between. Per germline, CDR1 SQVTM and CDR2 ANQGSEA. This CDR3 spans 14 amino acids. The CDR3 nucleotides read TGCAGCGTTGGGGGTGGGGAAACCGACGAGCTCTACACCTTC. Translation gives CSVGGGETDELYTF.

The chain has TRBV11-2 and TRBJ2-1; D ambiguous. V was clipped by 0 bases and J by 9 bases, with 18 bases between them. The CDR3 totals 16 residues. The germline gives CDR1 SGHAT, CDR2 FQNNGV. This chain's CDR3 is CASSLDSGGVSSEQFF. CDR3 nucleotides: TGTGCCAGCAGCTTAGATTCCGGTGGGGTTAGCAGTGAGCAGTTCTTC.

This clone was detected only once. The chain uses TRBV11-3 and TRBJ2-3, with TRBD1 identical over 9 bases. V was clipped by 5 bases and J by 5 bases; unmatched bases: 8. The CDR3 is 15 amino acids. Germline V gene sequence: CDR1 SGHNT, CDR2 YENEEA. CDR3 nucleotide sequence: TGTGCCAGCAGCCGTGGCACAGGGGGCGAAGATACGCAGTATTTT. Protein: CASSRGTGGEDTQYF.

CDR3 coding DNA: TGTGCCAGCAGGCGGGGGGGGAGCCAAGATACGCAGTATTTT. Translated, it gives CASRRGGSQDTQYF. The gene calls are TRBV6-5 and TRBJ2-3; 9 bases are shared with TRBD2. CDR1 and CDR2 (germline): MNHEY, SVGAGI. V lost 6 bases, J lost 5 bases, and 6 bases stayed unmatched. The CDR3 spans 14 residues.

The chain combines TRBV4-1 with TRBJ1-1; 9 bases match TRBD1. Germline lookup yields CDR1 MGHRA and CDR2 YSYEKL. The CDR3 extends over 16 amino acids. After removal of 0 bases from V and 1 base from J, the junction contained 3 bases not matched to a gene. This CDR3 reads CASSQEGTGSNTEAFF. The CDR3, as DNA: TGCGCCAGCAGCCAAGAAGGGACAGGGTCGAACACTGAAGCTTTCTTT.

The rearrangement uses TRBV27 and TRBJ1-1; 8 bases align to TRBD1. CDR1 and CDR2 (germline): MNHEY, SMNVEV (reference sequence). This CDR3 comprises 15 residues. V lost 0 bases and J lost 4; bases outside the gene matches: 4. DNA for the CDR3: TGTGCCAGCAGTTTATCCAGGGGGCTGACCACTGAAGCTTTCTTT. This gives the protein CASSLSRGLTTEAFF.

This clone was counted a few times. The chain recombines TRBV14 with TRBJ1-2; no firm D call. This CDR3 region has 15 residues. The V end lost 4 bases, the J end lost 4 bases, and 16 bases lay between the germline ends. Per the germline V gene, CDR1 is SGHDN and CDR2 is FVKESK. The CDR3 DNA sequence: TGTGCCAGCAGCCCTGCCCCCACGGGATCCTATGGCTACACCTTC. This encodes CASSPAPTGSYGYTF. Variable domain in full (rest from reference TRBV14 and TRBJ1-2): EAGVTQFPSHSVIEKGQTVTLRCDPISGHDNLYWYRRVMGKEIKFLLHFVKESKQDESGMPNNRFLAERTGGTYSTLKVQPAELEDSGVYFCASSPAPTGSYGYTFGSGTRLTVV.

The chain is built from TRBV6-1 and TRBJ2-1, with 9 bases lining up with TRBD2. The V gene end was trimmed by 3 bases and the J gene end by 8 bases; junction bases not matched to a gene: 8. Per the germline V gene, CDR1 is MNHNS and CDR2 is SASEGT. The CDR3 is 15 residues long. CDR3 in amino acids: CASSELAGGLDEQFF. The CDR3 nucleotides are TGTGCCAGCAGTGAGCTTGCGGGGGGGCTTGATGAGCAGTTCTTC.

The chain has TRBV7-3 and TRBJ2-1; 13 bases are a match to TRBD2. This CDR3 has 15 residues. V shed 5 bases and J 6 bases; nucleotides not matched to a gene: 4. Germline V gene lookup returns CDR1 SGHTA and CDR2 FQGTGA. CDR3 nucleotide sequence: TGTGCCAGCAGCGTACTAGCGGGGGGGTTCAATGAGCAGTTCTTC. Residues: CASSVLAGGFNEQFF.

The V gene is TRBV1, the J gene TRBJ1-4; TRBD1 was called by the table and not checked on the DNA. TRBV1 is a documented pseudogene. The length of the CDR3 is 17 residues. Here the CDR3 DNA reads TGCACCAGCAGCCAAGCAGATTATGGCAGATACAATGAAAAACTGTTTTTT. Translation: CTSSQADYGRYNEKLFF.

The chain uses TRBV5-1 and TRBJ1-1; 10 nucleotides align to TRBD1. The CDR3 loop spans 15 amino acids. With 0 bases clipped from V and 6 bases from J, the junction kept 5 bases outside the gene matches. Germline CDR1 and CDR2: SGHRS and YFSETQ. DNA for the CDR3: TGCGCCAGCAGCTTGGGGGACAGGGGATTGTCTGAAGCTTTCTTT. Protein product: CASSLGDRGLSEAFF.

The genes are TRBV27 and TRBJ2-5; D ambiguous. Germline V gene sequence: CDR1 MNHEY, CDR2 SMNVEV (reference sequence). This CDR3 has 13 amino acids. Deletions cut 2 bases from V and 7 bases from J, with 11 bases between. DNA of the CDR3: TGTGCCAGCAGTTTAGTACCGCGAGGGACCCAGTACTTC. It specifies CASSLVPRGTQYF.